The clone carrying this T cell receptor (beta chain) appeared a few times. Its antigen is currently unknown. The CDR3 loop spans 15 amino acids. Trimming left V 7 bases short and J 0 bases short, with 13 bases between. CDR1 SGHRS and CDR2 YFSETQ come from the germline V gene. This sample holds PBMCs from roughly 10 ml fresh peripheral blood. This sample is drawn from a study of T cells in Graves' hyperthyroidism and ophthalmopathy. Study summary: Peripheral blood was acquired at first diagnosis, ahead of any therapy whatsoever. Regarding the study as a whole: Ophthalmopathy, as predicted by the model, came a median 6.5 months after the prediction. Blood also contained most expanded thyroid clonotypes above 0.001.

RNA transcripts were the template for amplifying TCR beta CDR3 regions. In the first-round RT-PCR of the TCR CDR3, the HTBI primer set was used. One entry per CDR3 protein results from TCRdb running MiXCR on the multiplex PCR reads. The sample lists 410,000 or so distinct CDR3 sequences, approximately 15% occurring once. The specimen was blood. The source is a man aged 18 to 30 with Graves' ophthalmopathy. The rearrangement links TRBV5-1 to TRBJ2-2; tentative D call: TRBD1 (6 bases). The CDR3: CASGTDSPNTGELFF. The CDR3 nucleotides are TGCGCCAGCGGGACGGACAGCCCGAACACCGGGGAGCTGTTTTTT.